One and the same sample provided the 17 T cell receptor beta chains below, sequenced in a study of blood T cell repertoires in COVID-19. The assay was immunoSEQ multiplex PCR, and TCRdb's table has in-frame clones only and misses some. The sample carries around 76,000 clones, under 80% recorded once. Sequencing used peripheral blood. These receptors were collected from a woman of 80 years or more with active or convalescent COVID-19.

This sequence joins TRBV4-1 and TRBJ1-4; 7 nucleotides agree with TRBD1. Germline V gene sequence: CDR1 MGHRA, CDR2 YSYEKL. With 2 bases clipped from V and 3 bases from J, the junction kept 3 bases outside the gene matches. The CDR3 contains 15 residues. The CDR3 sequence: CASSQQGVANEKLFF. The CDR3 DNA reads TGCGCCAGCAGCCAACAGGGGGTAGCTAATGAAAAACTGTTTTTT.

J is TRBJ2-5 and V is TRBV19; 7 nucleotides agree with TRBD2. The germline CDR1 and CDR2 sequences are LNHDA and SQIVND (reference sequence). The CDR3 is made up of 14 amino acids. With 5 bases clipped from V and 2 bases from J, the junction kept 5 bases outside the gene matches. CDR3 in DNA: TGTGCCAGTAGTCTCCTAGCGGATCAAGAGACCCAGTACTTC. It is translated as CASSLLADQETQYF.

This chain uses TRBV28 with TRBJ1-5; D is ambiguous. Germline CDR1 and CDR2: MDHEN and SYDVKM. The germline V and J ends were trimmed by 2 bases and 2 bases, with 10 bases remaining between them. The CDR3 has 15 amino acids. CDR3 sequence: CASSLTTSRNQPQHF. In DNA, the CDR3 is TGTGCCAGCAGTTTAACTACGTCTCGCAATCAGCCCCAGCATTTT.

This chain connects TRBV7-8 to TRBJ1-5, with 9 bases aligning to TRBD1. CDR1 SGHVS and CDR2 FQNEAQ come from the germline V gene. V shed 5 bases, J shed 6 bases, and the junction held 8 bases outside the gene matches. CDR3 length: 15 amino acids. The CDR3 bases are TGTGCCAGCAGCCAAGGACAGGGGACGGGTCAGCCCCAGCATTTT. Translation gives CASSQGQGTGQPQHF.

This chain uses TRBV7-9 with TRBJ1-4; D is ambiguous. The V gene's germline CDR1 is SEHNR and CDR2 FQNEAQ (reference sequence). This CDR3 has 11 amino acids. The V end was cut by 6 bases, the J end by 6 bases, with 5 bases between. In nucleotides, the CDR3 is TGTGCCAGCAGGGTAGATGAAAAACTGTTTTTT. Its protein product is CASRVDEKLFF.

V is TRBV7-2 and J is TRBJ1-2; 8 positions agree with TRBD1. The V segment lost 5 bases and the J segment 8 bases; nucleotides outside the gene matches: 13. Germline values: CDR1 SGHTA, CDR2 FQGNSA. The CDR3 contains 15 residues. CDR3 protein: CASSQQTGEGRGYTF. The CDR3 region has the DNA TGTGCCAGCAGCCAACAGACAGGGGAAGGGCGCGGCTACACCTTC.

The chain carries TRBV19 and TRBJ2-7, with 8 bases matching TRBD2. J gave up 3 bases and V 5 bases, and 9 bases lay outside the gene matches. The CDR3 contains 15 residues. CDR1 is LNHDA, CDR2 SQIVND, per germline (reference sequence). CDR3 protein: CASSLGGLGLYEQYF. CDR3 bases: TGTGCCAGTAGTCTAGGGGGACTAGGGCTCTACGAGCAGTACTTC.

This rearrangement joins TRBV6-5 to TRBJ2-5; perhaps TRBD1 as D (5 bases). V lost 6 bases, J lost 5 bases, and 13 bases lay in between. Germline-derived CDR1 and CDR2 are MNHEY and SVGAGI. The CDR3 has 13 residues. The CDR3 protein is CASRVRAGETQYF. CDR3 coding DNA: TGTGCCAGCAGGGTTAGGGCAGGGGAGACCCAGTACTTC.

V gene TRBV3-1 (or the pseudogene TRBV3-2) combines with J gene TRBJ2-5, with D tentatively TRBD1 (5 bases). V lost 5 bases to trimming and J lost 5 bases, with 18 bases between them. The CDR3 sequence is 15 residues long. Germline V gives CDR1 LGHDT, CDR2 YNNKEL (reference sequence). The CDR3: CASSGAPELGETQYF. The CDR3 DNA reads TGTGCCAGCAGCGGGGCTCCTGAATTGGGGGAGACCCAGTACTTC.

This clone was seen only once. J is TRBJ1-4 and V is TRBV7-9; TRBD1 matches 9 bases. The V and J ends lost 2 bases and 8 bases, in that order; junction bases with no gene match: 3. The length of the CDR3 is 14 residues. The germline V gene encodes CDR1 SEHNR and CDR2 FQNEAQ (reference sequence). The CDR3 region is CASSLTGGDEKLFF. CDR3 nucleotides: TGTGCCAGCAGCTTAACAGGGGGCGACGAAAAACTGTTTTTT. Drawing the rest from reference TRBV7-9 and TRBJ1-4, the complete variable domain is DTGVSQNPRHKITKRGQNVTFRCDPISEHNRLYWYRQTLGQGPEFLTYFQNEAQLEKSRLLSDRFSAERPKGSFSTLEIQRTEQGDSAMYLCASSLTGGDEKLFFGSGTQLSVL.

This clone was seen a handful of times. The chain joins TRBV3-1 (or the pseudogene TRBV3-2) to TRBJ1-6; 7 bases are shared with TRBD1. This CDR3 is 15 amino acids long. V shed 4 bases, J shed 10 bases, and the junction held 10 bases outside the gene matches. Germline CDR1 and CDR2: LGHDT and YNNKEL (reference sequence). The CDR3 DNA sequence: TGTGCCAGCAGCCGGACGACAGGGCGCGGCTCACCCCTCCACTTT. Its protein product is CASSRTTGRGSPLHF.

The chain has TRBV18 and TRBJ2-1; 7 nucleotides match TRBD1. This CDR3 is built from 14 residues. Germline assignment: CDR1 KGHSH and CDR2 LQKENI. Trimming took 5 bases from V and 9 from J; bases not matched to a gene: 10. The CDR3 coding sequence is TGTGCCAGCTCAACCTTCACAGGGGCGGGTGAGCAGTTCTTC. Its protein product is CASSTFTGAGEQFF.

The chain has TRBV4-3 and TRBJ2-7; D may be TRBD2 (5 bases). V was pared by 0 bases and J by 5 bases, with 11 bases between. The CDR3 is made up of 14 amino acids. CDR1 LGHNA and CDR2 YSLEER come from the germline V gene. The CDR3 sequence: CASSQDLEAHEQYF. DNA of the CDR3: TGCGCCAGCAGCCAAGATCTGGAGGCCCACGAGCAGTACTTC.

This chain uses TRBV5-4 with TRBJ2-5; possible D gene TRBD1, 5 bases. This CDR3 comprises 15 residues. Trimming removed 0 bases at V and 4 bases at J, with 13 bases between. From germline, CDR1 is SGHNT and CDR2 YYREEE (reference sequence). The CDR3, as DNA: TGTGCCAGCAGCTTGGATCAGGGCGGTAGAGAGACCCAGTACTTC. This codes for CASSLDQGGRETQYF.

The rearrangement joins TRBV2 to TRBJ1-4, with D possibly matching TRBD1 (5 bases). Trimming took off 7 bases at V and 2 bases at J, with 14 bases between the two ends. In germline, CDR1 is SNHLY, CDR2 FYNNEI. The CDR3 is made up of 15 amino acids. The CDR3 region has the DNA TGTGCCAGCATTCAGGACACGACGACTAATGAAAAACTGTTTTTT. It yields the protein CASIQDTTTNEKLFF.

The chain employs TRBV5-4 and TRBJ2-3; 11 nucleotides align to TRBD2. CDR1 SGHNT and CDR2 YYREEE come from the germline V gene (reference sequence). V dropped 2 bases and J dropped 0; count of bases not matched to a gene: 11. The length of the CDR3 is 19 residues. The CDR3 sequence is CASSLSTLAGGPSTDTQYF. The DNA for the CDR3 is TGTGCCAGCAGCTTAAGTACCCTAGCGGGGGGACCAAGCACAGATACGCAGTATTTT.

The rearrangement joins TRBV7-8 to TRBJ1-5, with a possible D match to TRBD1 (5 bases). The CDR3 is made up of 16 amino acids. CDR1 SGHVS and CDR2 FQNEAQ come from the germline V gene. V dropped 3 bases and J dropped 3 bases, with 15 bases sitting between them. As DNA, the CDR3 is TGTGCCAGCAGCTTGGTCCAGGGTACCCTCAATCAGCCCCAGCATTTT. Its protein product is CASSLVQGTLNQPQHF.